The 21 T cell receptor beta chains below all came from one sample that was sequenced in a study of T cell clones after liver transplantation. Profiled with immunoSEQ multiplex PCR; TCRdb holds only in-frame clones, not every one. The sample shows roughly 40,000 clones, more than 70% of them seen only once. Sequences were derived from CD4+ T cells from blood, sampled 24 months after liver transplant. The receptors stem from a human patient who received a liver transplant. A share of the T cells may be of graft donor origin.

V gene TRBV12-5 combines with J gene TRBJ1-2; 11 positions agree with TRBD1. With 7 bases clipped from V and 6 bases from J, the junction kept 10 bases outside the gene matches. Per the germline V gene, CDR1 is LGHNT and CDR2 is FRNRAP. The CDR3 covers 15 residues. Written as DNA, the CDR3 is TGTGCTAGTGCCAAATCCGGACAGGGGGCGCATGGCTACACCTTC. Translating gives CASAKSGQGAHGYTF.

The chain has TRBV4-3 and TRBJ2-7; D gene unclear. The germline V gene has CDR1 LGHNA and CDR2 YSLEER. CDR3 length: 13 residues. V was cut by 3 bases and J by 4 bases, with 10 bases left in between. In DNA form, the CDR3 reads TGCGCCAGCAGCCAGGCGGTGAGTTACGAGCAGTACTTC. It translates to CASSQAVSYEQYF.

This clone was recorded only once. The rearrangement joins TRBV9 to TRBJ2-3; 8 nucleotides align to TRBD2. CDR1 SGDLS and CDR2 YYNGEE come from the germline V gene. The junction had 10 bases not matched to a gene; V was cut back by 4 bases and J by 0 bases. CDR3 length equals 17 residues. The CDR3 nucleotides read TGTGCCAGCAGCTCCCGAGGTAGCGGGGCAAGCACAGATACGCAGTATTTT. Protein sequence: CASSSRGSGASTDTQYF.

The rearrangement uses TRBV7-3 and TRBJ1-1; 7 bases align to TRBD1. V was clipped by 4 bases and J by 1 base; unmatched bases: 6. The CDR3 totals 15 residues. Germline CDR1 SGHTA, CDR2 FQGTGA. The CDR3 spells CASSSTGDPNTEAFF. CDR3 DNA: TGTGCCAGCAGCTCTACAGGGGACCCGAACACTGAAGCTTTCTTT.

The chain uses TRBV6-5 and TRBJ1-1, with 8 bases that match TRBD1. CDR1 and CDR2 (germline): MNHEY, SVGAGI. The CDR3 contains 15 residues. The V gene end was trimmed by 8 bases and the J gene end by 1 base; junction bases not matched to a gene: 9. Here the CDR3 reads CASGRSGQANTEAFF. Here the CDR3 DNA reads TGTGCCAGCGGCCGATCGGGACAGGCGAACACTGAAGCTTTCTTT.

The chain combines TRBV21-1 with TRBJ2-7; TRBD2, the D gene given by the table, was not confirmed from the DNA. TRBV21-1 is termed a pseudogene. The CDR3 totals 11 residues. CDR3 bases: TGTGCCAGCAGCAAAGTCGACGAGCAGTACTTC. Its translation: CASSKVDEQYF.

This chain joins TRBV5-1 and TRBJ2-2, with 8 bases lining up with TRBD2. Germline CDR1 is SGHRS and CDR2 is YFSETQ. This CDR3 spans 13 amino acids. Trimming removed 6 bases from V and 9 bases from J; junction bases left unmatched: 7. This chain's CDR3 is CASIGTSRRELFF. The CDR3 nucleotides are TGCGCCAGCATCGGGACTAGTCGAAGGGAGCTGTTTTTT.

This clone was recorded a few times. The chain recombines TRBV6-1 with TRBJ1-1, with TRBD1 matching 7 bases. Germline CDR1 MNHNS, CDR2 SASEGT. This CDR3 is 14 amino acids long. The J segment lost 1 base and the V segment lost 8 bases, leaving 7 bases of the junction unmatched. CDR3 nucleotides: TGTGCCAGCTACAGGGGAGAGAGGAACACTGAAGCTTTCTTT. Translation: CASYRGERNTEAFF.

This clone showed up just once. The chain couples TRBV5-6 to TRBJ2-5; no firm D call. Germline-derived CDR1 and CDR2 are SGHDT and YYEEEE. Trimming cost V 0 bases and J 2 bases, with 11 bases left between them. The length of the CDR3 is 15 residues. CDR3 protein: CASSLVITAQETQYF. Here the CDR3 DNA reads TGTGCCAGCAGCTTGGTGATCACAGCGCAAGAGACCCAGTACTTC.

The CDR3 sequence is CSVDRGDLTDTQYF. The CDR3 coding sequence is TGCAGCGTGGACAGGGGGGACCTCACAGATACGCAGTATTTT. V is TRBV29-1 and J is TRBJ2-3; 10 bases align to TRBD1. This CDR3 has 14 residues. From germline, CDR1 is SQVTM and CDR2 ANQGSEA. V dropped 6 bases and J dropped 2; count of bases not matched to a gene: 5.

The chain couples TRBV4-1 to TRBJ2-5; D unclear. Germline V gene data show CDR1 as MGHRA and CDR2 as YSYEKL. This CDR3 has 13 amino acids. V lost 4 bases, J lost 1 base, and 7 bases lay in between. The CDR3 bases are TGCGCCAGCAGCCCCGCCAGCCAAGAGACCCAGTACTTC. This codes for CASSPASQETQYF.

The genes are TRBV4-2 and TRBJ2-1; 9 bases fit TRBD2. The CDR3 length is 16 residues. Germline V gene data show CDR1 as LGHNA and CDR2 as YNFKEQ. V shed 1 base and J 4 bases; nucleotides not matched to a gene: 5. The CDR3 DNA reads as TGTGCCAGCAGCCAAGCCCTAGCGGGGTATTACAATGAGCAGTTCTTC. Translation gives CASSQALAGYYNEQFF.

This chain links TRBV30 with TRBJ2-5, with D perhaps matching TRBD2 (5 bases). The CDR3 has 12 residues. Trimming shortened V by 3 bases and J by 4 bases, and 9 bases separated the two germline ends. CDR1 is GTSNPN, CDR2 SVGIG, per germline (reference sequence). CDR3 residues: CAWSYTRETQYF. CDR3 DNA sequence: TGTGCCTGGAGCTACACTAGAGAGACCCAGTACTTC. The full variable domain, rest sourced from reference TRBV30 and TRBJ2-5, is SQTIHQWPATLVQPVGSPLSLECTVEGTSNPNLYWYRQAAGRGLQLLFYSVGIGQISSEVPQNLSASRPQDRQFILSSKKLLLSDSGFYLCAWSYTRETQYFGPGTRLLVL.

This chain links TRBV5-6 with TRBJ2-1; 9 nucleotides agree with TRBD2. The V and J ends lost 1 base and 9 bases, in that order; junction bases with no gene match: 5. From germline, CDR1 is SGHDT and CDR2 YYEEEE. This CDR3 comprises 14 residues. The CDR3 DNA reads as TGTGCCAGCAGCTTGTTTAGCGGGAGTAGTGAGCAGTTCTTC. The encoded protein is CASSLFSGSSEQFF. Combining the CDR3 with reference TRBV5-6 and TRBJ2-1 gives the whole variable domain DAGVTQSPTHLIKTRGQQVTLRCSPKSGHDTVSWYQQALGQGPQFIFQYYEEEERQRGNFPDRFSGHQFPNYSSELNVNALLLGDSALYLCASSLFSGSSEQFFGPGTRLTVL.

This clone was seen a single time. The gene calls are TRBV28 and TRBJ2-5; D ambiguous. The CDR3 loop spans 11 amino acids. The V end was cut by 6 bases, the J end by 11 bases, with 13 bases between. Germline values: CDR1 MDHEN, CDR2 SYDVKM. In DNA form, the CDR3 reads TGTGCCAGCAGAGGGCACGTGGAGCAGTACTTC. It is translated as CASRGHVEQYF.

Here the CDR3 reads CASSASQGTNEKLFF. CDR3 DNA: TGTGCCAGCTCAGCCTCACAGGGAACTAATGAAAAACTGTTTTTT. The rearrangement joins TRBV18 to TRBJ1-4; D is possibly TRBD1 (6 bases). Germline V gene lookup returns CDR1 KGHSH and CDR2 LQKENI. This CDR3 has 15 amino acids. Trimming cost V 5 bases and J 1 base, with 11 bases left between them.

V usage is TRBV27 and J usage is TRBJ2-1; weak D call: TRBD2 (6 bases). The V and J ends lost 1 base and 4 bases respectively, with 20 bases between them. The CDR3 is made up of 18 amino acids. CDR1 and CDR2 (germline): MNHEY, SMNVEV (reference sequence). The DNA for the CDR3 is TGTGCCAGCAGTTTATTCTCGGGTTCCGGGGGAGAATACAATGAGCAGTTCTTC. Translating it yields CASSLFSGSGGEYNEQFF.

This sequence joins TRBV14 and TRBJ2-3, with 10 positions matching TRBD2. CDR1 is SGHDN, CDR2 FVKESK, per germline. With V trimmed by 8 bases and J by 6 bases, 8 bases remained unmatched. This CDR3 has 14 residues. The CDR3 DNA follows: TGTGCCAGCGCCAGCGGGGGGGCACCGGATACGCAGTATTTT. Residues: CASASGGAPDTQYF.

CDR3 sequence: CSVGVRGTTYEQYF. The CDR3 DNA reads as TGCAGCGTTGGGGTCAGGGGCACCACCTACGAGCAGTACTTC. The chain links TRBV29-1 to TRBJ2-7; maybe TRBD1 (6 bases). The germline V gene encodes CDR1 SQVTM and CDR2 ANQGSEA. The CDR3 loop spans 14 amino acids. With 4 bases removed from V and 2 bases from J, the gap between germline ends came to 15 bases.

The V call is TRBV7-2, the J call TRBJ1-5; D gene ambiguous. Germline V gene sequence: CDR1 SGHTA, CDR2 FQGNSA. V lost 0 bases, J lost 4 bases, and 10 bases lay in between. The CDR3 contains 15 residues. CDR3 nucleotides: TGTGCCAGCAGCTTAGCGGGAAGGGTGAATCAGCCCCAGCATTTT. This codes for CASSLAGRVNQPQHF.

The rearrangement links TRBV5-1 to TRBJ2-6; TRBD1 matches at 7 bases. Germline-derived CDR1 and CDR2 are SGHRS and YFSETQ. J lost 0 bases, V lost 3 bases, and 0 bases had no gene match. The CDR3 runs to 15 residues. CDR3 sequence: CASSSGGSGANVLTF. As DNA, the CDR3 is TGCGCCAGCAGCTCAGGGGGCTCTGGGGCCAACGTCCTGACTTTC.